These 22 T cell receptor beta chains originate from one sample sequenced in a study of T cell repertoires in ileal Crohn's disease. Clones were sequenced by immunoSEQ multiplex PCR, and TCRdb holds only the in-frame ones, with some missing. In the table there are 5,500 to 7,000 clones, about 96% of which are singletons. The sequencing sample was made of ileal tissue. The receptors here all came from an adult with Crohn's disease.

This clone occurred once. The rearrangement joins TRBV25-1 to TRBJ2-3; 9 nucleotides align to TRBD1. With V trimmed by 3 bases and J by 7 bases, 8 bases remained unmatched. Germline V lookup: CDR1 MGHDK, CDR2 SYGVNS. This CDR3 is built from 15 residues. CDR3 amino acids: CASSDPGTGSYTQYF. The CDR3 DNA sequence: TGTGCCAGCAGTGACCCCGGGACAGGGTCCTATACGCAGTATTTT.

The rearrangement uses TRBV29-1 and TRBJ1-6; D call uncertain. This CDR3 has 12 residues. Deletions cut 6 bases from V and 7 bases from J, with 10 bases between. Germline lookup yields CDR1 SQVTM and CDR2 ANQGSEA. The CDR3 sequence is CSVRDGNSPLHF. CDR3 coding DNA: TGCAGCGTAAGAGACGGGAATTCACCCCTCCACTTT.

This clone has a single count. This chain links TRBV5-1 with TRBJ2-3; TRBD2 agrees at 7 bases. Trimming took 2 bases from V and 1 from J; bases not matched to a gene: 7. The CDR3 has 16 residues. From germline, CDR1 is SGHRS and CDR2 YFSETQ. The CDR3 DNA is TGCGCCAGCAGCTTCGGGGGGACGGACGGCACAGATACGCAGTATTTT. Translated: CASSFGGTDGTDTQYF.

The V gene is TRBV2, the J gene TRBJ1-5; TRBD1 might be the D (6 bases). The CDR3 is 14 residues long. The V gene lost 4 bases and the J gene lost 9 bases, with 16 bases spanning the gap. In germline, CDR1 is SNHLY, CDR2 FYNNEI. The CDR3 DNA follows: TGTGCCAGCAGTGTCGACAGGAGCCCGTGGCCCCAGCATTTT. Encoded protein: CASSVDRSPWPQHF.

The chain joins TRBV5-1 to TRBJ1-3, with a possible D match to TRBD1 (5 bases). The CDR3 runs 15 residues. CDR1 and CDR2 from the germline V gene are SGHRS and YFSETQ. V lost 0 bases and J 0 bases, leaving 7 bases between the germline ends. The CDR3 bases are TGCGCCAGCAGCTTGGCCGGGGGCTCTGGAAACACCATATATTTT. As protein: CASSLAGGSGNTIYF. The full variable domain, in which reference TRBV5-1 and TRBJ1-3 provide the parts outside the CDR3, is KAGVTQTPRYLIKTRGQQVTLSCSPISGHRSVSWYQQTPGQGLQFLFEYFSETQRNKGNFPGRFSGRQFSNSRSEMNVSTLELGDSALYLCASSLAGGSGNTIYFGEGSWLTVV.

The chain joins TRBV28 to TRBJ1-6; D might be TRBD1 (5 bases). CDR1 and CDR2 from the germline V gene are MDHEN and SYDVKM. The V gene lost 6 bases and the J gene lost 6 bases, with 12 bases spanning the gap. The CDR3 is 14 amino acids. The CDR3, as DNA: TGTGCCAGCAGATCAGGGTATACTAATTCACCCCTCCACTTT. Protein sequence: CASRSGYTNSPLHF.

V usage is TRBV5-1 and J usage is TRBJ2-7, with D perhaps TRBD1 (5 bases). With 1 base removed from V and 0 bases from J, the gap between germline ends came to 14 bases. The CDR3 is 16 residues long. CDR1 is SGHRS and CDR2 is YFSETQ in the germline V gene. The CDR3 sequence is CASSLRALGDSYEQYF. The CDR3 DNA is TGCGCCAGCAGCTTGCGCGCGCTAGGGGACTCCTACGAGCAGTACTTC. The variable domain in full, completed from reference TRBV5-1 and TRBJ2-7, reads KAGVTQTPRYLIKTRGQQVTLSCSPISGHRSVSWYQQTPGQGLQFLFEYFSETQRNKGNFPGRFSGRQFSNSRSEMNVSTLELGDSALYLCASSLRALGDSYEQYFGPGTRLTVT.

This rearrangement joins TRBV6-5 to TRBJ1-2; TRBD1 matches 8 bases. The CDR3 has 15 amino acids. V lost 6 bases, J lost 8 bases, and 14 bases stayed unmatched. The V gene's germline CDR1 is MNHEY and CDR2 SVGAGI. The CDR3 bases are TGTGCCAGCAGGAGGACCGAGACAGGGGTAGGAGGCTACACCTTC. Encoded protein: CASRRTETGVGGYTF.

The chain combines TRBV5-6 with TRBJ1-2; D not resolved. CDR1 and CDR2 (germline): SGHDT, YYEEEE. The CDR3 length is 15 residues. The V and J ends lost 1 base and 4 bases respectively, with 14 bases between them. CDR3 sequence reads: CASSLYSERGYGYTF. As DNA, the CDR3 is TGTGCCAGCAGCTTGTACTCCGAACGGGGCTATGGCTACACCTTC.

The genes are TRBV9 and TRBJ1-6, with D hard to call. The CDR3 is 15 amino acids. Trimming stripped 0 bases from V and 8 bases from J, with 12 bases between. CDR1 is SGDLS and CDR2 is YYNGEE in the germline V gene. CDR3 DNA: TGTGCCAGCAGCGTAGAATCCGACGGGGATTCACCCCTCCACTTT. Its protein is CASSVESDGDSPLHF.

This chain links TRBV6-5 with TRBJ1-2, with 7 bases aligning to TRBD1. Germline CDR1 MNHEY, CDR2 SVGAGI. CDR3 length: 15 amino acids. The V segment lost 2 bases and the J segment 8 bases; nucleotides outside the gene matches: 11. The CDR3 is CASSYGDNRGRGYTF. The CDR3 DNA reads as TGTGCCAGCAGTTACGGGGACAACAGGGGTAGAGGCTACACCTTC.

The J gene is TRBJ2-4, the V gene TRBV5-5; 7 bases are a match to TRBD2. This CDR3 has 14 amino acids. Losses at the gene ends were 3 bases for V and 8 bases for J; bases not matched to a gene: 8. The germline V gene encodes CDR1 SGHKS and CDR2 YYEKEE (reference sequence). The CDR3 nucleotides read TGTGCCAGCAGCTGGGTGGGAGGGACGGACATTCAGTACTTC. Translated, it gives CASSWVGGTDIQYF.

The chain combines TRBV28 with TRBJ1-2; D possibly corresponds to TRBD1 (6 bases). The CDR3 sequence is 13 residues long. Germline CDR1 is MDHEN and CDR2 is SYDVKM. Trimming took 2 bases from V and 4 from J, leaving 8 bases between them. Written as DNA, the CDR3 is TGTGCCAGCAGTTTAACAGGGTCCTATGGCTACACCTTC. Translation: CASSLTGSYGYTF.

This chain's CDR3 is CASSQAGGSWIQPQHF. Written as DNA, the CDR3 is TGCGCCAGCAGCCAAGCAGGGGGTTCTTGGATTCAGCCCCAGCATTTT. The chain joins TRBV4-3 to TRBJ1-5; 7 nucleotides agree with TRBD1. The CDR3 runs to 16 residues. J lost 6 bases, V lost 1 base, and 9 bases had no gene match. CDR1 LGHNA and CDR2 YSLEER come from the germline V gene.

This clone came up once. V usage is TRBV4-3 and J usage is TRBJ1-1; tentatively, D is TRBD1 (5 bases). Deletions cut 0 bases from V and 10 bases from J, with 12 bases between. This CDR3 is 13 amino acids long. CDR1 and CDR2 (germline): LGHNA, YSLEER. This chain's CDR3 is CASSQDPSRVAFF. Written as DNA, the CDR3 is TGCGCCAGCAGCCAAGATCCCTCCAGGGTAGCTTTCTTT.

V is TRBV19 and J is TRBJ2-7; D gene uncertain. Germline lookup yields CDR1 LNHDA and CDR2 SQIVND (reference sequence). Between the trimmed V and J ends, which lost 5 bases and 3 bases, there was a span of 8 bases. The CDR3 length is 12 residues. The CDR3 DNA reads TGTGCCAGTAGTCCCAGTAACTACGAGCAGTACTTC. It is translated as CASSPSNYEQYF. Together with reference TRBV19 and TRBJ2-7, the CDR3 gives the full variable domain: DGGITQSPKYLFRKEGQNVTLSCEQNLNHDAMYWYRQDPGQGLRLIYYSQIVNDFQKGDIAEGYSVSREKKESFPLTVTSAQKNPTAFYLCASSPSNYEQYFGPGTRLTVT.

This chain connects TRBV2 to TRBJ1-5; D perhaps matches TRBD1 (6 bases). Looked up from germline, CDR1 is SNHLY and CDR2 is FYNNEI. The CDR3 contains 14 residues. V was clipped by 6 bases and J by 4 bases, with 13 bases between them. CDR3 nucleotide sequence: TGTGCCAGCAGAGGCTTACAGGGAAATCAGCCCCAGCATTTT. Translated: CASRGLQGNQPQHF.

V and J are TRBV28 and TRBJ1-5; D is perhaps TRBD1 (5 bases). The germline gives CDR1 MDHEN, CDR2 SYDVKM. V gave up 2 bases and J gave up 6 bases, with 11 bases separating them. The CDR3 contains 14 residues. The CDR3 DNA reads TGTGCCAGCAGTTTAGCACAGGAGCGTCAGCCCCAGCATTTT. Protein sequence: CASSLAQERQPQHF.

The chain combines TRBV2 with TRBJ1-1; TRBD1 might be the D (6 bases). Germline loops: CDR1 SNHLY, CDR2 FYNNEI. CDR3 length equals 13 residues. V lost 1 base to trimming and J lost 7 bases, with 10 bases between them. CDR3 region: CASSEEVTGEAFF. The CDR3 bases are TGTGCCAGCAGTGAAGAGGTGACAGGTGAAGCTTTCTTT.

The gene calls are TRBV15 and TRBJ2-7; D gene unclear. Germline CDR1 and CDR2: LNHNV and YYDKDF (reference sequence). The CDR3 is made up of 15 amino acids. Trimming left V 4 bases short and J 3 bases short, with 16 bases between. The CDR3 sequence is CATSKEAGSLYEQYF. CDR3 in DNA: TGTGCCACCAGCAAAGAGGCAGGCAGCCTCTACGAGCAGTACTTC.

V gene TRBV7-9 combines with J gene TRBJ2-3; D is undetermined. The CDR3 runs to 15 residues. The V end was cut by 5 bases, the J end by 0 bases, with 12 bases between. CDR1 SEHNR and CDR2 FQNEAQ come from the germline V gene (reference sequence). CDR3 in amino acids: CASSTLGASTDTQYF. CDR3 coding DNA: TGTGCCAGCAGCACCCTGGGCGCGAGCACAGATACGCAGTATTTT.

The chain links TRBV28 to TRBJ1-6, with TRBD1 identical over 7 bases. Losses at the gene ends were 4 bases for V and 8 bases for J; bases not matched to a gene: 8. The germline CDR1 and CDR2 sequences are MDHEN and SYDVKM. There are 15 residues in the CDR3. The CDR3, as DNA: TGTGCCAGCAGTTCCACCGGGACAGCCGATTCACCCCTCCACTTT. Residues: CASSSTGTADSPLHF.